This T cell receptor beta chain stems from a study of radiotherapy plus CTLA-4 blockade in lung cancer. The length of the CDR3 is 16 residues. CDR1 is KGHSH, CDR2 LQKENI, per germline. The V end lost 3 bases, the J end lost 0 bases, and 14 bases lay between the germline ends. Profiling relied on immunoSEQ multiplex PCR, and the TCRdb table lists in-frame clones only, not all of them. The sample has 80,000 to 100,000 clones, about four fifths seen once. Sequencing was performed on peripheral blood, taken from a patient treated with radiotherapy plus ipilimumab. The chain recombines TRBV18 with TRBJ1-2; the D gene is possibly TRBD1 (6 bases). This receptor was obtained from a human donor with non-small cell lung cancer who had a partial response to radiotherapy plus ipilimumab. Some clones in this sample may be carry-over from other donors' samples. The CDR3 protein is CASSPTQTGTNYGYTF. Here the CDR3 DNA reads TGTGCCAGCTCACCTACCCAAACAGGGACTAACTATGGCTACACCTTC.